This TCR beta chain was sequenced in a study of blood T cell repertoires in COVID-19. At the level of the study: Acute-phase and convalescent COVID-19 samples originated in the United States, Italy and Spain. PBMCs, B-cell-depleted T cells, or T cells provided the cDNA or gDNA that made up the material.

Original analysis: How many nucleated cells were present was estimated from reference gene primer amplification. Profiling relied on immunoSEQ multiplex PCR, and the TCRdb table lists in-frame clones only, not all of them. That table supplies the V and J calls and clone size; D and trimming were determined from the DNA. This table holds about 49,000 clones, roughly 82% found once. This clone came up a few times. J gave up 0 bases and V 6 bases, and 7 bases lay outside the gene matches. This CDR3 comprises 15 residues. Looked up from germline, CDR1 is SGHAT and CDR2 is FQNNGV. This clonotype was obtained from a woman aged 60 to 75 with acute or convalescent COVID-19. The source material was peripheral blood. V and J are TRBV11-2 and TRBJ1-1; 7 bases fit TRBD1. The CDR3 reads CASRVAGTVNTEAFF. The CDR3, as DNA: TGTGCCAGCAGAGTAGCCGGGACAGTGAACACTGAAGCTTTCTTT.